This TCR beta chain was profiled in a study of CD8 T cells in Susac syndrome. Deletions cut 5 bases from V and 7 bases from J, with 15 bases between. The CDR3 extends over 13 amino acids. Germline V gene lookup returns CDR1 LNHNV and CDR2 YYDKDF (reference sequence). CD8+ and CD4+ T cells circulating in blood were sequenced for TCR beta. The TEMRA cells underwent FACS enrichment, while the CD8+ and CD4+ T cells underwent negative isolation. Reverse transcription of 0.5 to 1 ug RNA was carried out with random hexamers. MiXCR, run by TCRdb on the immunoSEQ multiplex PCR reads, gives a single entry per CDR3 protein. The sample carries 150,000 to 180,000 distinct CDR3 sequences, around 95% recorded once.

The sample taken for sequencing was CD8+ T cells from PBMCs. The sequence was obtained from a human donor with multiple sclerosis. The V call is TRBV15, the J call TRBJ2-7; D is ambiguous. The DNA for the CDR3 is TGTGCCACCAGCTCTGGACGAGGCTTGGAGCAGTACTTC. It translates to CATSSGRGLEQYF.